This record looks at one T cell receptor (beta chain) sequence and its context. The germline V gene encodes CDR1 SGHTA and CDR2 FQGNSA. This CDR3 region has 15 residues. UMI labels and 5' RACE were used to prepare the TRB cDNA libraries. TCRdb reprocessed the 5' RACE reads and keeps a single row for each CDR3 protein, giving no DNA. The repertoire table contains over 100,000 distinct CDR3 sequences. This sample is part of a study of CXCR3-negative and CXCR3-positive naive CD8 T cells. Sequencing was performed on naive CXCR3- CD8+ T cells from blood. Subset here: CD45RO-CCR7+CD27+CD95- naive CD8+ T cells lacking CXCR3 (TNR3-). The receptor was isolated from a human donor in good health. Some clones in this sample may be carry-over from other donors' samples. V gene TRBV7-2 combines with J gene TRBJ2-5. The CDR3 is CASSLYGHFAETQYF.